These 21 T cell receptor beta chains originate from one sample sequenced in a study of tumor and adjacent non-tumor tissue in lung cancer. No cell sorting was done before RNA was extracted from the tissue. TCRbeta libraries were built with three rounds of nested PCR, modified from ARM-PCR. From the multiplex PCR reads, TCRdb called clonotypes with MiXCR, one entry per CDR3 protein. The top ten clones hold 15% to 20% of a sample with roughly 93,000 distinct CDR3 sequences, approximately 65% of them seen once. The sample comprised lung tumor tissue. The receptors were sampled from a man aged 55 to 69 with non-small cell lung cancer.

This clonotype has more than one count but fewer than ten. This sequence joins TRBV6-5 and TRBJ1-4; 7 bases are a match to TRBD1. The V segment lost 7 bases and the J segment 8 bases; nucleotides outside the gene matches: 7. The germline gives CDR1 MNHEY, CDR2 SVGAGI. There are 13 residues in the CDR3. CDR3 sequence (DNA): TGTGCCAGCAAGACAGGGACGGAGGAAAAACTGTTTTTT. It yields the protein CASKTGTEEKLFF.

The V and J genes are TRBV19 and TRBJ2-3, with TRBD2 identical over 12 bases. V lost 4 bases to trimming and J lost 6 bases; unmatched junction nucleotides: 8. Germline V CDR1 and CDR2: LNHDA, SQIVND (reference sequence). The CDR3 runs to 16 residues. Here the CDR3 reads CASSKLAGGNPDTQYF. CDR3 in DNA: TGTGCCAGTAGTAAGCTAGCGGGAGGGAATCCGGATACGCAGTATTTT. The complete variable domain, with remaining parts taken from reference TRBV19 and TRBJ2-3, reads DGGITQSPKYLFRKEGQNVTLSCEQNLNHDAMYWYRQDPGQGLRLIYYSQIVNDFQKGDIAEGYSVSREKKESFPLTVTSAQKNPTAFYLCASSKLAGGNPDTQYFGPGTRLTVL.

A word on this clonotype: The CDR3 carries no conserved terminal phenylalanine or tryptophan, so it likely arises from a read error. The V call is TRBV6-1, the J call TRBJ1-6; D is unresolved. This CDR3 comprises 14 residues. Germline CDR1 reads MNHNS; CDR2 reads SASEGT. The ends were cut back, 6 bases at V and 7 bases at J, with 13 bases in the middle. The CDR3 spells CASSVTPSNSPLHL. CDR3 sequence (DNA): TGTGCCAGCAGCGTGACACCATCCAATTCACCCCTCCACCTT.

This clonotype was observed a handful of times. The chain has TRBV5-4 and TRBJ2-5, with D perhaps matching TRBD1 (5 bases). V lost 4 bases to trimming and J lost 1 base, with 11 bases between them. There are 14 residues in the CDR3. Per the germline V gene, CDR1 is SGHNT and CDR2 is YYREEE (reference sequence). This CDR3 reads CASSPVGAQETQYF. CDR3 nucleotide sequence: TGTGCCAGCAGCCCAGTAGGGGCCCAAGAGACCCAGTACTTC.

Turning to this clonotype: An end of the junction differs from the germline gene, which may be a read error. J is TRBJ1-5 and V is TRBV28; perhaps TRBD1 as D (5 bases). The CDR3 covers 20 residues. CDR1 MDHEN and CDR2 SYDVKM come from the germline V gene. Written as DNA, the CDR3 is TGTGCCAGCAGTCCACCCGATGCGCTAGGGGTTGGGGGGAGCAATCAGCACCAGCATTTT. Its protein is CASSPPDALGVGGSNQHQHF.

Ten or more counts support this clonotype. The genes are TRBV30 and TRBJ2-5; 7 bases agree with TRBD1. The CDR3 loop spans 13 amino acids. With 5 bases clipped from V and 5 bases from J, the junction kept 8 bases outside the gene matches. CDR1 is GTSNPN, CDR2 SVGIG, per germline (reference sequence). CDR3 DNA: TGTGCCTGGGGCCGAGACAGGGAGGAGACCCAGTACTTC. Translation: CAWGRDREETQYF.

In regard to this clonotype: A much larger clone differs by one base, so this may be a read error. V and J are TRBV7-9 and TRBJ1-2; no firm D call. Per the germline V gene, CDR1 is SEHNR and CDR2 is FQNEAQ (reference sequence). This CDR3 is built from 15 residues. CDR3 sequence reads: CTSSRGSIQNYGYTF. In DNA form, the CDR3 reads TGTACCAGCAGCCGAGGGTCTATACAAAACTATGGCTACACCTTC.

Details on this clonotype: The CDR3 ends on some other residue instead of the conserved phenylalanine or tryptophan, so this is likely a read error. The chain recombines TRBV11-3 with TRBJ2-2; 7 bases line up with TRBD2. The CDR3 runs to 17 residues. Germline CDR1 SGHNT, CDR2 YENEEA. CDR3 amino acids: CASGLGGRQDTTGGLFL. For the CDR3, the DNA is TGTGCCAGCGGCTTGGGCGGGAGACAAGACACCACCGGGGGGCTGTTTCTT.

This clonotype was counted at least ten times. The chain couples TRBV7-8 to TRBJ2-7; D is unresolved. V was shortened by 0 bases and J by 4 bases, with 7 bases between the two germline ends. The length of the CDR3 is 13 residues. Germline values: CDR1 SGHVS, CDR2 FQNEAQ. The CDR3 sequence is CASSLADAYEQYF. In nucleotides, the CDR3 is TGTGCCAGCAGCTTAGCGGACGCATACGAGCAGTACTTC.

The V and J genes are TRBV4-1 and TRBJ2-3; TRBD2 matches 8 bases. Germline loops: CDR1 MGHRA, CDR2 YSYEKL. CDR3 length equals 16 residues. V dropped 1 base and J dropped 2; count of bases not matched to a gene: 5. CDR3 region: CASSQGLAWVTDTQYF. The CDR3 DNA follows: TGCGCCAGCAGCCAAGGACTAGCGTGGGTCACAGATACGCAGTATTTT.

This clonotype was picked up many times. This rearrangement joins TRBV20-1 to TRBJ1-1, with TRBD1 as a possible D gene (5 bases). Germline V lookup: CDR1 DFQATT, CDR2 SNEGSKA (reference sequence). CDR3 size: 14 residues. V was trimmed by 3 bases and J by 0 bases, leaving 11 bases between them. CDR3 DNA: TGCAGTGCTAGCGGGGCCAGGATGAACACTGAAGCTTTCTTT. This codes for CSASGARMNTEAFF.

The gene calls are TRBV6-4 and TRBJ2-7, with D perhaps being TRBD1 or TRBD2 (5 bases each). The CDR3 totals 16 residues. CDR1 and CDR2 from the germline V gene are MRHNA and SNTAGT. V lost 2 bases to trimming and J lost 0 bases, with 14 bases between them. For the CDR3, the DNA is TGTGCCAGCAGTGACGGGGGAGCTGTAGGCTCCTACGAGCAGTACTTC. Protein product: CASSDGGAVGSYEQYF.

A single count supports this clonotype. This sequence joins TRBV10-1 and TRBJ2-2; tentatively, D is TRBD2 (5 bases). Trimming removed 4 bases from V and 6 bases from J, with 12 bases in between. The CDR3 extends over 14 amino acids. Germline CDR1 and CDR2: WNHNN and SYGVQD (reference sequence). Here the CDR3 reads CASSGETIAGELFF. The CDR3 DNA reads TGCGCCAGCAGTGGAGAGACTATCGCCGGGGAGCTGTTTTTT.

As regards this clonotype: This clone may be a read error of a much larger clone one base away. V is TRBV28 and J is TRBJ2-1; possibly TRBD2 for D (5 bases). CDR3 length equals 17 residues. Per the germline V gene, CDR1 is MDHEN and CDR2 is SYDVKM. Between the trimmed V and J ends, which lost 7 bases and 5 bases, there was a span of 24 bases. The chain's CDR3 is CASNPYVGGRRNNEQFF. Written as DNA, the CDR3 is TGTGCCAGCAATCCATACGTAGGTGGGAGAAGGAACAATGAGCAGTTCTTC.

This clonotype was seen a few times. J is TRBJ2-5 and V is TRBV5-1; TRBD2 might be the D (6 bases). The CDR3 is 15 residues long. Germline V CDR1 and CDR2: SGHRS, YFSETQ. Trimming shortened V by 5 bases and J by 5 bases, and 19 bases separated the two germline ends. In nucleotides, the CDR3 is TGCGCCAGCAGACAAACGGGAGACCCCACCGAGACCCAGTACTTC. Translated: CASRQTGDPTETQYF. The complete variable domain, with remaining parts taken from reference TRBV5-1 and TRBJ2-5, reads KAGVTQTPRYLIKTRGQQVTLSCSPISGHRSVSWYQQTPGQGLQFLFEYFSETQRNKGNFPGRFSGRQFSNSRSEMNVSTLELGDSALYLCASRQTGDPTETQYFGPGTRLLVL.

Concerning this clonotype itself: The junction does not match germline at one end; this may be a read error. This chain uses TRBV11-2 with TRBJ2-7, with TRBD1 identical over 9 bases. Germline V CDR1 and CDR2: SGHAT, FQNNGV. The CDR3 is 16 amino acids. The CDR3 loop reads CGSSSVLGQGSYEQYF. In DNA form, the CDR3 reads TGTGGCAGCAGTTCAGTCCTCGGACAGGGGAGCTACGAACAGTACTTC. Complete variable domain (other parts from reference TRBV11-2 and TRBJ2-7): EAGVAQSPRYKIIEKRQSVAFWCNPISGHATLYWYQQILGQGPKLLIQFQNNGVVDDSQLPKDRFSAERLKGVDSTLKIQPAKLEDSAVYLCGSSSVLGQGSYEQYFGPGTRLTVT.

Concerning this clonotype itself: Germline and junction disagree at one end, which may indicate a read error. The chain uses TRBV5-1 and TRBJ2-7; D possibly uses TRBD1 or TRBD2 (5 bases each). Germline values: CDR1 SGHRS, CDR2 YFSETQ. This CDR3 region has 15 residues. CDR3 loop: CANSIPTGATDEQYF. CDR3 DNA: TGCGCCAACAGCATACCAACCGGGGCCACGGACGAGCAGTACTTC.

This clonotype was observed a single time. The gene calls are TRBV2 and TRBJ1-4; the match to TRBD1 covers 11 bases. The CDR3 runs 18 residues. The germline V gene has CDR1 SNHLY and CDR2 FYNNEI. Trimming removed 5 bases from V and 1 base from J; junction bases left unmatched: 9. This CDR3 is CASSRDRGRYETNEKLFF. CDR3 nucleotide sequence: TGTGCCAGCAGTCGGGACAGGGGGAGATATGAAACTAATGAAAAACTGTTTTTT.

The sample holds many counts of this clonotype. The genes are TRBV6-1 and TRBJ2-1; D possibly uses TRBD1 or TRBD2 (5 bases each). V was shortened by 6 bases and J by 7 bases, with 13 bases between the two germline ends. This CDR3 has 13 amino acids. CDR1 is MNHNS and CDR2 is SASEGT in the germline V gene. The CDR3 region has the DNA TGTGCCAGCAGAACCTGGGGGTCAAATGAGCAGTTCTTC. It is translated as CASRTWGSNEQFF.

The V and J genes are TRBV29-1 and TRBJ2-1; no definite D call. V was pared by 7 bases and J by 6 bases, with 13 bases between. The CDR3 length is 12 residues. CDR1 is SQVTM, CDR2 ANQGSEA, per germline. The chain's CDR3 is CSGHGSRNEQFF. In DNA form, the CDR3 reads TGCAGCGGGCATGGGTCCCGCAATGAGCAGTTCTTC.

As to this clonotype: The junction does not match germline at one end; this may be a read error. The chain employs TRBV11-2 and TRBJ2-2, with TRBD2 matching 14 bases. The CDR3 consists of 18 residues. Germline values: CDR1 SGHAT, CDR2 FQNNGV. The CDR3 DNA sequence: TGTGCCAGCATCTCGGGACTAGCGGGAGCGACGAACACCGTGGAGCTGTTATTT. Its translation is CASISGLAGATNTVELLF.